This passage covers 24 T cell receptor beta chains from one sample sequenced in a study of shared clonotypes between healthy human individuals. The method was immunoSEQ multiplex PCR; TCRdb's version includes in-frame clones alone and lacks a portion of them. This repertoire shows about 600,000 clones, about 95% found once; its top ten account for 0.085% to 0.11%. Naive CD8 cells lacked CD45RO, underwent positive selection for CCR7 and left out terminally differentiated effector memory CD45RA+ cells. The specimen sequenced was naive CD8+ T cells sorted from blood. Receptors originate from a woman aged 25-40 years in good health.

CDR3 amino acids: CASSQEGAGVANEQFF. CDR3 DNA: TGTGCCAGCAGCCAAGAAGGGGCAGGGGTTGCGAATGAGCAGTTCTTC. The chain has TRBV4-2 and TRBJ2-1, with D maybe TRBD1 (6 bases). The CDR3 totals 16 residues. CDR1 is LGHNA, CDR2 YNFKEQ, per germline. V lost 0 bases to trimming and J lost 7 bases, with 16 bases between them.

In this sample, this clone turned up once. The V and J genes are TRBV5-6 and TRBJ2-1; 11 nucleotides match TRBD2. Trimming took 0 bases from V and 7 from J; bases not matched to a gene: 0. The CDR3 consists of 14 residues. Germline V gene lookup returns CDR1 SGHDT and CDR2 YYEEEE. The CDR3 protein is CASSLGLAGNEQFF. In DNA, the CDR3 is TGTGCCAGCAGCTTGGGACTAGCGGGAAATGAGCAGTTCTTC.

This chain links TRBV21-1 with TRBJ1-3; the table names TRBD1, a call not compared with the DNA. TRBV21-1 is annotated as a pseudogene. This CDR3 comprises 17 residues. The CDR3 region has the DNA TGTGCCAGCAGCAAATATCACAGGGAAGGCTTTGGAAACACCATATATTTT. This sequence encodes CASSKYHREGFGNTIYF.

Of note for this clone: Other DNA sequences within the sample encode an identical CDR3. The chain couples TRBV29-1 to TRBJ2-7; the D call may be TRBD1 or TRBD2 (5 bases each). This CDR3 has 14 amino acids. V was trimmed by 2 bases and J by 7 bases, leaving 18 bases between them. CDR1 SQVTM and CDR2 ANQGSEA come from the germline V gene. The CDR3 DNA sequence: TGCAGCGTTGAACCTGGCCTAGCTGGGGGTGAGCAGTACTTC. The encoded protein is CSVEPGLAGGEQYF.

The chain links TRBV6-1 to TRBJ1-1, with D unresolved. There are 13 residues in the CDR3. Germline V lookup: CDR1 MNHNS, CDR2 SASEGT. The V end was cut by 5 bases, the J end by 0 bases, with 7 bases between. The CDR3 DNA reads TGTGCCAGCAGTACAGTGCTGAACACTGAAGCTTTCTTT. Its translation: CASSTVLNTEAFF.

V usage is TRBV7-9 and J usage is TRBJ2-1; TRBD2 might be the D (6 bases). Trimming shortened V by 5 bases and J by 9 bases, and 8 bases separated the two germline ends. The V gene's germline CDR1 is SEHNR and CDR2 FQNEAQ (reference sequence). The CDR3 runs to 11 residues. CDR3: CASSPTSEQFF. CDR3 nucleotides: TGTGCCAGCAGCCCGACTAGTGAGCAGTTCTTC. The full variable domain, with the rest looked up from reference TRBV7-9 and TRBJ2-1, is DTGVSQNPRHKITKRGQNVTFRCDPISEHNRLYWYRQTLGQGPEFLTYFQNEAQLEKSRLLSDRFSAERPKGSFSTLEIQRTEQGDSAMYLCASSPTSEQFFGPGTRLTVL.

CDR3 protein: CSVVERGRNEQFF. The CDR3 region has the DNA TGCAGCGTTGTTGAGCGCGGAAGAAATGAGCAGTTCTTC. V is TRBV29-1 and J is TRBJ2-1; no reliable D call. There are 13 residues in the CDR3. Germline V gives CDR1 SQVTM, CDR2 ANQGSEA. Trimming stripped 4 bases from V and 7 bases from J, with 14 bases between.

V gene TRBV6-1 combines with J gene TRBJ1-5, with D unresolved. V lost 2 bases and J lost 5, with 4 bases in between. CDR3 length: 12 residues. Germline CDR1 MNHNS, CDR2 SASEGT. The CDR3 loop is CASSERDQPQHF. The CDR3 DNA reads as TGTGCCAGCAGTGAACGGGATCAGCCCCAGCATTTT.

The CDR3 DNA reads as TGTGCCGTGCAACAGGGCGGGACTGAAGCTTTCTTT. This encodes CAVQQGGTEAFF. The chain couples TRBV10-3 to TRBJ1-1, with TRBD1 as a possible D gene (6 bases). Germline V gene sequence: CDR1 ENHRY, CDR2 SYGVKD. The CDR3 extends over 12 amino acids. V was cut by 11 bases and J by 5 bases, with 15 bases left in between.

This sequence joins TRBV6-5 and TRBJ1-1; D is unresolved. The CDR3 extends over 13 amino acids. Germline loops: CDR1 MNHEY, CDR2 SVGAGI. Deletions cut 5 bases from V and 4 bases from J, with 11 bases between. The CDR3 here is CASSRGSGTEAFF. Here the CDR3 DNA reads TGTGCCAGCAGTCGAGGGAGTGGCACTGAAGCTTTCTTT.

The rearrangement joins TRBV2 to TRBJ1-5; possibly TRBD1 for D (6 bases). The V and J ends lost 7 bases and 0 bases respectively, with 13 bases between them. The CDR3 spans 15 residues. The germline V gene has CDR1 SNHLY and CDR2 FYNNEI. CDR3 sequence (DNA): TGTGCCAGCAACCCCGGGACACATAGCAATCAGCCCCAGCATTTT. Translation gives CASNPGTHSNQPQHF.

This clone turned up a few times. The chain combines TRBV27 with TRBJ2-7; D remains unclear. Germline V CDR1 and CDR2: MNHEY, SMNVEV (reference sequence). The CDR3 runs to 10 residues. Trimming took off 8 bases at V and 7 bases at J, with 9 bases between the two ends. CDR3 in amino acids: CASGVEEQYF. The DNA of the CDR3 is TGTGCCAGCGGTGTGGAAGAGCAGTACTTC.

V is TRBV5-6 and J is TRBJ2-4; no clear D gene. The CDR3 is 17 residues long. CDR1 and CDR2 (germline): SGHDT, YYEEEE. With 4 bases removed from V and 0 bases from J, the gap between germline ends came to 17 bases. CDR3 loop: CASSPGPRTAAKNIQYF. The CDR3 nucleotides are TGTGCCAGCAGCCCGGGCCCTCGAACGGCAGCCAAAAACATTCAGTACTTC.

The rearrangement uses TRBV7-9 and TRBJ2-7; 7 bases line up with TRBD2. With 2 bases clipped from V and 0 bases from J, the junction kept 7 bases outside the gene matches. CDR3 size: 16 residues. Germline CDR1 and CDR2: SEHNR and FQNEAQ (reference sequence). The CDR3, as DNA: TGTGCCAGCAGCTTAATACGGGAGGCGTTCTCCTACGAGCAGTACTTC. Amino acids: CASSLIREAFSYEQYF.

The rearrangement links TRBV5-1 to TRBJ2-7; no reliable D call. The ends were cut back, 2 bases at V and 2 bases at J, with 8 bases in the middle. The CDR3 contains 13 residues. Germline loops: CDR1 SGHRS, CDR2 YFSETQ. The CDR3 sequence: CASSFGVPYEQYF. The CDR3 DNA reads TGCGCCAGCAGCTTCGGCGTACCCTACGAGCAGTACTTC.

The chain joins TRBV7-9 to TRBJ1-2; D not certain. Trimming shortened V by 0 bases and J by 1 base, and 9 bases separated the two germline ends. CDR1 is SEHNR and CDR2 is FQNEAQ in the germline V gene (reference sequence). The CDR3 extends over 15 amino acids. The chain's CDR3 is CASSLAGKDNYGYTF. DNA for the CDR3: TGTGCCAGCAGCTTAGCGGGAAAAGATAACTATGGCTACACCTTC.

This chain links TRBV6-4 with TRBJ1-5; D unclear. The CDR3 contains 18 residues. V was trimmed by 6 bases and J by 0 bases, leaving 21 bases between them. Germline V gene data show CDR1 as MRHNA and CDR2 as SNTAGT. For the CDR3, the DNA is TGTGCCAGCAGCCGCATTGACCCGAACCCCTATAGCAATCAGCCCCAGCATTTT. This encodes CASSRIDPNPYSNQPQHF.

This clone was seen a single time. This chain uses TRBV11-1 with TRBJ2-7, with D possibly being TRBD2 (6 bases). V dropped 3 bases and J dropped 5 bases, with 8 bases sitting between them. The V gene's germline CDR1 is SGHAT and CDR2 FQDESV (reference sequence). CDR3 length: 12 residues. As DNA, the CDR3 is TGTGCCAGCAGCTTGGGCGGGAACGAGCAGTACTTC. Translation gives CASSLGGNEQYF.

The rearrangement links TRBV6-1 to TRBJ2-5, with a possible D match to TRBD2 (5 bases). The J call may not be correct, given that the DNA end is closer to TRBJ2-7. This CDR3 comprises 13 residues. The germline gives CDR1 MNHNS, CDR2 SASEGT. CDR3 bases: TGTGCCAGCAGTGAAACGGGAATTGGCGAGCAGTACTTC. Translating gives CASSETGIGEQYF.

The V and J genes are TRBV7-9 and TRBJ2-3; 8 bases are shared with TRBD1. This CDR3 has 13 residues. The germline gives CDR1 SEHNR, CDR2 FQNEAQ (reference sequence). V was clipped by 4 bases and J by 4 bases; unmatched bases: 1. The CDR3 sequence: CASSSTGADTQYF. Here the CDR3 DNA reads TGTGCCAGCAGCTCGACAGGGGCAGATACGCAGTATTTT.

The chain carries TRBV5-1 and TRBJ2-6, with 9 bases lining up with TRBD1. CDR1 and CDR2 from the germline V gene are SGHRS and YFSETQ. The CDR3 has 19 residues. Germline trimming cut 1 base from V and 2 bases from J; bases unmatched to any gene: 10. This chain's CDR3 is CASSLKLGQGITGANVLTF. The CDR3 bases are TGCGCCAGCAGCTTGAAGTTGGGACAGGGAATTACTGGGGCCAACGTCCTGACTTTC.

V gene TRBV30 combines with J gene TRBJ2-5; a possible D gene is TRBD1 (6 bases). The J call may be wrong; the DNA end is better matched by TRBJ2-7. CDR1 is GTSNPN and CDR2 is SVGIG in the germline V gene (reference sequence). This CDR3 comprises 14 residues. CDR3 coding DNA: TGTGCCTGGAGTGCCCCCGGGACAATCTACGAGCAGTACTTC. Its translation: CAWSAPGTIYEQYF.

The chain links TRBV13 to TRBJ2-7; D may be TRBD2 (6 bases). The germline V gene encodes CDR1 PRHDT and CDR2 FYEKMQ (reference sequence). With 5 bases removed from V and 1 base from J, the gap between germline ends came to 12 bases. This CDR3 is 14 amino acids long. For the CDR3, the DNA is TGTGCCAGCAGCCCGGGTAGCGGTTCCTACGAGCAGTACTTC. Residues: CASSPGSGSYEQYF.

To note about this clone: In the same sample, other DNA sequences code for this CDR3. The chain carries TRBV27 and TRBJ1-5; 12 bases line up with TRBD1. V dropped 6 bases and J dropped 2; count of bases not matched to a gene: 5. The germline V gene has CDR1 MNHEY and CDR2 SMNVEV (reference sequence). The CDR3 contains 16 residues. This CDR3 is CASRGTGGAGNQPQHF. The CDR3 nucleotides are TGTGCCAGCAGGGGGACAGGGGGCGCCGGCAATCAGCCCCAGCATTTT.